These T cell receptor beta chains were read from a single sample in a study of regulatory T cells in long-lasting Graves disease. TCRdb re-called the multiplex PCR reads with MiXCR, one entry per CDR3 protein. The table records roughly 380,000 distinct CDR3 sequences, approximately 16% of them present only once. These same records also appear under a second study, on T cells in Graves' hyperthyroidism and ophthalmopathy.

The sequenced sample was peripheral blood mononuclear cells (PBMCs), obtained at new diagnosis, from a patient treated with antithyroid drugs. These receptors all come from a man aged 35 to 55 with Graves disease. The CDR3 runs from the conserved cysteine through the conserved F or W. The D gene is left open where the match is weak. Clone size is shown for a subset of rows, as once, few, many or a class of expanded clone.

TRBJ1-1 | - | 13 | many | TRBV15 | TGTGCCACCAGCGGTGGCGGGAAGACTGAAGCTTTCTTT | CATSGGGKTEAFF
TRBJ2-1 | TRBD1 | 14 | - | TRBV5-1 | TGTGCCAGCAGCGACAGGGGATTAGGGAATGAGCAGTTCTTC | CASSDRGLGNEQFF
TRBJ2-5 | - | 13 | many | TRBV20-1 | TGCAGTGTCACGGACAGAGCCCAAGAGACCCAGTACTTC | CSVTDRAQETQYF
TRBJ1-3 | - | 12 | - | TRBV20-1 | TGCAGTGCTAGATCCTCTGGAAACACCATATATTTT | CSARSSGNTIYF
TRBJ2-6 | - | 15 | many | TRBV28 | TGTGCCAGCAGTTCTGGAGCCACCGGGGCCAACGTCCTGACTTTC | CASSSGATGANVLTF
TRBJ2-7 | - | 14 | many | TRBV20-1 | TGCAGTGCTAGACAGGACCAGAATTCCTACGAGCAGTACTTC | CSARQDQNSYEQYF
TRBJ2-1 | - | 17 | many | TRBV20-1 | TGCAGTGCCCCTAGGGGTCGGGGGACCCGCTCCTACAATGAGCAGTTCTTC | CSAPRGRGTRSYNEQFF
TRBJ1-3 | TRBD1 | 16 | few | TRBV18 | TGTGCCAGCTCACCAGGAGGGACAGGGGCTGGAAACACCATATATTTT | CASSPGGTGAGNTIYF
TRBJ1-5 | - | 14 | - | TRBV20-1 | TGCAGTGCTAGAGATTCCAGGTCCCTTAGGGCCCAGCATTTT | CSARDSRSLRAQHF
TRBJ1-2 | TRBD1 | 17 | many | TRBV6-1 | TGTGCCACCCAGAGAACCGGGACAGTCGGCCTGCTCTATGGCTACACCTTC | CATQRTGTVGLLYGYTF
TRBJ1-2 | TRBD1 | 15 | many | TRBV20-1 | TGCAGTGCCCCGCAGCGGGAGGGGGCAAGGTATGGCTACACCTTC | CSAPQREGARYGYTF
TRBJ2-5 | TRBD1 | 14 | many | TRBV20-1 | TGCAGTGCTGATGGACAGGGCGCGGCAGAGACCCAGTACTTC | CSADGQGAAETQYF
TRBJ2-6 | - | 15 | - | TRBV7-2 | TGTGCCAGCAGCCCCCGATTAGCTGGGGCCAACGTCCTGACTTTC | CASSPRLAGANVLTF
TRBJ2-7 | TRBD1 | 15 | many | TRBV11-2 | TGTGCCAGCAGCTTATACCCGACAGGGCCCTACGAGCAGTACTTC | CASSLYPTGPYEQYF
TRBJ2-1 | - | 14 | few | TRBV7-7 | TGTGCCAGCAGCTTAGCGGGGCAGAACAATGAGCAGTTCTTC | CASSLAGQNNEQFF
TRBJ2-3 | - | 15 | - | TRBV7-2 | TGTGCCAGCAGTATACAGGGAATGTTATGGGATACGCAGTATTTT | CASSIQGMLWDTQYF
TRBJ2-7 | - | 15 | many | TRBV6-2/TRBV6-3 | TGTGCCAGCAGTTACTCGGGATCGGCCTTCTACGAGCAGTACTTC | CASSYSGSAFYEQYF
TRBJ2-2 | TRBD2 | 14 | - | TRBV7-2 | TGTGCTTGGAAACGGGGGGGCCCGTTCGGGGAGCTGTTTTTT | CAWKRGGPFGELFF
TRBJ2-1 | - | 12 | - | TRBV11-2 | TGTGCCAGCAGCTTAGAGGAGGGTGAGCAGTTCTTC | CASSLEEGEQFF
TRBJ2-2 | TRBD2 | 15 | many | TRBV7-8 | TGTGCCAGCAGCCCGCGGGGGGGCGGCACCGGGGAGCTGTTTTTT | CASSPRGGGTGELFF
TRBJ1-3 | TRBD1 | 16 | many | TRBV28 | TGTGCCAGCAGTTGGACAGGGGGCAGACTTGGGGACACCATATATTTT | CASSWTGGRLGDTIYF
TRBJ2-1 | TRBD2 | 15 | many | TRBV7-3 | TGTGCCAGCAGCTTAGCGGGGGGGCGGGTTTATGAGCAGTTCTTC | CASSLAGGRVYEQFF
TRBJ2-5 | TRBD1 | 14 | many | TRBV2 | TGTGCCAGCAGTATGGGACAGGGCCAAGAGACCCAGTACTTC | CASSMGQGQETQYF
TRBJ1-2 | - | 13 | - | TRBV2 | TGTGCCAGCAGTGAAGGGGTAGGGTATGGCTACACCTTC | CASSEGVGYGYTF
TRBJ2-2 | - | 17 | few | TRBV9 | TGTGCCAGCAGCGTTCGGGGACAAGACGCGAACACCGGGGAGCTGTTTTTT | CASSVRGQDANTGELFF
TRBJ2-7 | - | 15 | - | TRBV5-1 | TGCGCCAGCAGCTTATTCGAGGTCGGAACCTACGAGCAGTACTTC | CASSLFEVGTYEQYF
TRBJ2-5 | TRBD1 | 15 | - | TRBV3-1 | TGTGCCAGCAGCCTCCAGACAGGGGTCGGTGAGACCCAGTACTTC | CASSLQTGVGETQYF
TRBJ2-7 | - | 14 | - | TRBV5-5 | TGTGCCAGCAGCTCGGGGGACCCTCCCTACGAGCAGTACTTC | CASSSGDPPYEQYF
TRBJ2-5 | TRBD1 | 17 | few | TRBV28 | TGTGCCAGCAGTTTAGCCCTCCTCGGGACAGCACAAGAGACCCAGTACTTC | CASSLALLGTAQETQYF
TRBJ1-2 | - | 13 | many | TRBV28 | TGTGCCAGCAGTTTCAGGGGTCTCGAAGGCTACACCTTC | CASSFRGLEGYTF
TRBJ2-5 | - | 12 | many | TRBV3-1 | TGTGCCAGCAGCCCACCCCTGGAGACCCAGTACTTC | CASSPPLETQYF
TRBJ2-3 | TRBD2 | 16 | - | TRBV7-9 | TGTGCCAGCAGCTCGAAGCGGGGGCGAATGGGAGATACGCAGTATTTT | CASSSKRGRMGDTQYF
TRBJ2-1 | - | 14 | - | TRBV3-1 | TGTGCCAGCACCCAGCAGGGGCCATACAATGAGCAGTTCTTC | CASTQQGPYNEQFF
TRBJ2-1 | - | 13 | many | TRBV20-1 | TGCAGTGCTAGAGATGGCCGGAACAATGAGCAGTTCTTC | CSARDGRNNEQFF
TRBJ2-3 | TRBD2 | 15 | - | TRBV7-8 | TGTGCCAGCAGCTTTGTAGCGGGGGGGCCTGTTACGCAGTATTTT | CASSFVAGGPVTQYF
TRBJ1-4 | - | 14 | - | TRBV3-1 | TGTGCCAGCAGCCAAGAGCACGCGAATGAAAAACTGTTTTTT | CASSQEHANEKLFF
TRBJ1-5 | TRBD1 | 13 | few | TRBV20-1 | TGCAGTGCAACAGGGGGCGGGTATCAGCCCCAGCATTTT | CSATGGGYQPQHF
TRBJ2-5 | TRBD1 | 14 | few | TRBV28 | TGTGCCAGCAGCTCCACAGGGGAAGTGAAGACCCAGTACTTC | CASSSTGEVKTQYF
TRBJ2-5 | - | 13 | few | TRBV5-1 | TGCGCCAGCAGCTTGGTACTTCAAGAGACCCAGTACTTC | CASSLVLQETQYF
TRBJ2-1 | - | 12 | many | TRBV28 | TGTGCCAGCAGTTTATTCGGCAATGAGCAGTTCTTC | CASSLFGNEQFF
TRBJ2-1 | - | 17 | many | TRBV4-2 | TGTGCCAGCAGCCAAGATACACACATCGACGGATACAATGAGCAGTTCTTC | CASSQDTHIDGYNEQFF
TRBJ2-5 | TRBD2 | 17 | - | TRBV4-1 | TGCGCCAGCAGCCAAGAGATCAGACCAGCGGGGGAAGAGACCCAGTACTTC | CASSQEIRPAGEETQYF